This is a list of T cell receptor beta chains from one sample in a study of blood T cell repertoires in COVID-19. Sequencing was performed with immunoSEQ multiplex PCR; in TCRdb, only in-frame clones are kept and a portion is missing. The data show roughly 36,000 clones, around 84% seen once. The specimen was peripheral blood. The receptor set was obtained from a human donor in a cohort sampled during active COVID-19. Both conserved end residues are part of each CDR3. D genes are given only for firm matches. Clone size is shown for a subset of rows, as once, few, many or a class of expanded clone.

size: -; J: TRBJ1-2; D: -; V: TRBV5-1; DNA: TGCGCCAGCAGCTTGGAGGGGGAATATGGCTACACCTTC; CDR3: CASSLEGEYGYTF
size: -; J: TRBJ2-5; D: -; V: TRBV5-1; DNA: TGCGCCAGCAGCTTGGTAGCCGGCACGGGTACCCAGTACTTC; CDR3: CASSLVAGTGTQYF
size: -; J: TRBJ1-2; D: -; V: TRBV7-2; DNA: TGTGCCAGCAGCTTGTACACCGGGACAGGCTACACCTTC; CDR3: CASSLYTGTGYTF
size: -; J: TRBJ2-3; D: -; V: TRBV3-1/TRBV3-2; DNA: TGTGCCAGCAGCCAAGAGGGTAATTCGGTTTGGGGCACTACAGATACGCAGTATTTT; CDR3: CASSQEGNSVWGTTDTQYF
size: -; J: TRBJ1-6; D: TRBD1; V: TRBV9; DNA: TGTGCCAGCAGGGGGACAGGGGTCTCACCCCTCCACTTT; CDR3: CASRGTGVSPLHF
size: -; J: TRBJ2-1; D: TRBD1; V: TRBV14; DNA: TGTGCCAGGGGCGAAAGGGACAGAAACTACAATGAGCAGTTCTTC; CDR3: CARGERDRNYNEQFF
size: once; J: TRBJ1-2; D: -; V: TRBV5-5; DNA: TGTGCCAGCAGCCCGGATCGACAGCCTAACTATGGCTACACCTTC; CDR3: CASSPDRQPNYGYTF
size: -; J: TRBJ1-1; D: TRBD1; V: TRBV19; DNA: TGTGCCAGTAGCAACAGGGGGCGCAGCCCTGAAGCTTTCTTT; CDR3: CASSNRGRSPEAFF
size: -; J: TRBJ2-2; D: -; V: TRBV28; DNA: TGTGCCAGCGAACAGCCTGGGGAGCTGTTTTTT; CDR3: CASEQPGELFF
size: -; J: TRBJ2-2; D: TRBD2; V: TRBV7-2; DNA: TGTGCCAGCAGTTGGAGCGGGGGGGCACGCACCGGGGAGCTGTTTTTT; CDR3: CASSWSGGARTGELFF
size: -; J: TRBJ2-5; D: TRBD1; V: TRBV7-9; DNA: TGTGCCAGCAGCTCCATTACTACAGGGGACCAAGAGACCCAGTACTTC; CDR3: CASSSITTGDQETQYF
size: -; J: TRBJ2-1; D: TRBD2; V: TRBV7-9; DNA: TGTGCCAGCAGCTTATTAGCGGGGGCCTACAATGAGCAGTTCTTC; CDR3: CASSLLAGAYNEQFF
size: -; J: TRBJ1-1; D: -; V: TRBV12-3/TRBV12-4; DNA: TGTGCCAGCAGTAGTAACAGTGAAACTGAAGCTTTCTTT; CDR3: CASSSNSETEAFF
size: -; J: TRBJ1-1; D: TRBD1; V: TRBV5-1; DNA: TGCGCCAGCAGCCAAGGGACAGCTAGAGCCACTGAAGCTTTCTTT; CDR3: CASSQGTARATEAFF
size: -; J: TRBJ2-1; D: TRBD2; V: TRBV7-2; DNA: TGTGCCAGCACCACCGGGGGGACCTACAATGAGCAGTTCTTC; CDR3: CASTTGGTYNEQFF
size: -; J: TRBJ1-5; D: -; V: TRBV5-1; DNA: TGCGCCAGCAGCTTGGTCGGGGGTAGCAATCAGCCCCAGCATTTT; CDR3: CASSLVGGSNQPQHF
size: -; J: TRBJ2-5; D: TRBD2; V: TRBV10-3; DNA: TGTGCCATCAGTATGCGGGGGAAAGGGGAGACCCAGTACTTC; CDR3: CAISMRGKGETQYF
size: -; J: TRBJ2-7; D: TRBD1; V: TRBV30; DNA: TGTGCCTGGTCGACAGGGACGACCTACGAGCAGTACTTC; CDR3: CAWSTGTTYEQYF
size: -; J: TRBJ1-6; D: -; V: TRBV11-2; DNA: TGTGCCAGCAGGTTCTACGGGGGGAGCGATAATTCACCCCTCCACTTT; CDR3: CASRFYGGSDNSPLHF
size: -; J: TRBJ2-2; D: TRBD2; V: TRBV5-1; DNA: TGCGCCAGCAGCTTGTATAGCGGGGGCACCGGGGAGCTGTTTTTT; CDR3: CASSLYSGGTGELFF
size: -; J: TRBJ2-7; D: -; V: TRBV7-6; DNA: TGTGCCAGCAGCTTAGTCTGGGGGCGCGAGCAGTACTTC; CDR3: CASSLVWGREQYF
size: -; J: TRBJ1-4; D: TRBD1; V: TRBV27; DNA: TGTGCCAGCAGTCCGTTGCCGGGACAGGGTGGTGAAAAACTGTTTTTT; CDR3: CASSPLPGQGGEKLFF
size: -; J: TRBJ1-4; D: -; V: TRBV12-3/TRBV12-4; DNA: TGTGCCAGCAGTTTGGGCTGGGATGAAAAACTGTTTTTT; CDR3: CASSLGWDEKLFF
size: once; J: TRBJ2-1; D: TRBD1; V: TRBV10-1; DNA: TGCGCCAGCAGTGACCACAGGGGTAGCGCCTACAATGAGCAGTTCTTC; CDR3: CASSDHRGSAYNEQFF
size: -; J: TRBJ2-7; D: TRBD1; V: TRBV3-1/TRBV3-2; DNA: TGTGCCAGCAGCCAAGGTAGACTCGCCCCGGGACAGGGGATCTACGAGCAGTACTTC; CDR3: CASSQGRLAPGQGIYEQYF
size: -; J: TRBJ1-4; D: -; V: TRBV7-2; DNA: TGTGCCAGCAGCTTAATCCGACAGGCAGTTGCAACTAATGAAAAACTGTTTTTT; CDR3: CASSLIRQAVATNEKLFF
size: -; J: TRBJ1-2; D: TRBD1; V: TRBV28; DNA: TGTGCCAGCAGTTCGGCCGGGACAGGGCGCTATGGCTACACCTTC; CDR3: CASSSAGTGRYGYTF
size: -; J: TRBJ1-3; D: -; V: TRBV27; DNA: TGTGCCAGCAGTTTATTGGGGCCTTCTGGAAACACCATATATTTT; CDR3: CASSLLGPSGNTIYF
size: -; J: TRBJ2-1; D: TRBD2; V: TRBV6-2/TRBV6-3; DNA: TGTGCCAGCAGTTACTCGGCGGGGGACCACAATGAGCAGTTCTTC; CDR3: CASSYSAGDHNEQFF
size: few; J: TRBJ2-5; D: TRBD1; V: TRBV18; DNA: TGTGCCAGCTCACCACCCGGGACAGGGAAAGAGACCCAGTACTTC; CDR3: CASSPPGTGKETQYF
size: -; J: TRBJ2-5; D: -; V: TRBV28; DNA: TGTGCCAGCAGTTTCTCCCAGAAGCAAGAGACCCAGTACTTC; CDR3: CASSFSQKQETQYF